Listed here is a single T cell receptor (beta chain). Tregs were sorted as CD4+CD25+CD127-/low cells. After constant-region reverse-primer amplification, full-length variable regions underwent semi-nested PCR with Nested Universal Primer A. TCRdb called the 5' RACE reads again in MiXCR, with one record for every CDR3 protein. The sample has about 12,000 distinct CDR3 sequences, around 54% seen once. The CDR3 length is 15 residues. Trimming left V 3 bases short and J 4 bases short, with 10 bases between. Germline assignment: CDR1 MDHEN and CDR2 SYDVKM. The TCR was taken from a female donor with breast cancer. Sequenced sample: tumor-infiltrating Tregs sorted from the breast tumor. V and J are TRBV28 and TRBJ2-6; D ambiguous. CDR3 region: CASSFSSPGANVLTF. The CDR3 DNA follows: TGTGCCAGCAGTTTCTCCTCGCCGGGGGCCAACGTCCTGACTTTC.